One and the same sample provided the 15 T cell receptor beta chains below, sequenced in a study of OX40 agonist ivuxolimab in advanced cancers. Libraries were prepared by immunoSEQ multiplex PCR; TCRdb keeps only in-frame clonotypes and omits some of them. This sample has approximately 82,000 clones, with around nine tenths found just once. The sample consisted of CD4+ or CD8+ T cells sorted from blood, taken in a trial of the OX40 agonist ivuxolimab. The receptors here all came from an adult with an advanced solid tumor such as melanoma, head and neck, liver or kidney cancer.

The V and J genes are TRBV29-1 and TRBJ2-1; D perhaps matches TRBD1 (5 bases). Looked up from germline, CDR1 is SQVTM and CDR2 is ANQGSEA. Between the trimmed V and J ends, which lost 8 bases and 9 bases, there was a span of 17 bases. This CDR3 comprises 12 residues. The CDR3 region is CSWTQTTGEQFF. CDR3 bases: TGCAGCTGGACACAAACTACAGGTGAGCAGTTCTTC.

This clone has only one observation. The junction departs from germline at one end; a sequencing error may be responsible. This chain's CDR3 is CASSLGLEQYF. The DNA for the CDR3 is TGTGCTAGCAGCTTAGGGCTGGAGCAGTACTTC. The rearrangement joins TRBV7-7 to TRBJ2-7; no firm D call. From germline, CDR1 is SSHAT and CDR2 FNYEAQ (reference sequence). This CDR3 has 11 residues.

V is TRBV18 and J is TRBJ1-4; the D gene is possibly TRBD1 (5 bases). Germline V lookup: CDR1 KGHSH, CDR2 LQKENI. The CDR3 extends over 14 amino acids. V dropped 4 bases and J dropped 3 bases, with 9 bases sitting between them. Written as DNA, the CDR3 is TGTGCCAGCTCACTGGGGCAGGCTAATGAAAAACTGTTTTTT. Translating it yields CASSLGQANEKLFF. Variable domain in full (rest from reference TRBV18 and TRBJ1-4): NAGVMQNPRHLVRRRGQEARLRCSPMKGHSHVYWYRQLPEEGLKFMVYLQKENIIDESGMPKERFSAEFPKEGPSILRIQQVVRGDSAAYFCASSLGQANEKLFFGSGTQLSVL.

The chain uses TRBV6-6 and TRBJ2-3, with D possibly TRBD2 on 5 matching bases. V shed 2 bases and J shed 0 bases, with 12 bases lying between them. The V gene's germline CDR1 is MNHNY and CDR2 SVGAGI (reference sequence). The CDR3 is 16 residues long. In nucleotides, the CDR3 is TGTGCCAGCAGTTACGGAAGCGGCGTGAGCACAGATACGCAGTATTTT. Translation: CASSYGSGVSTDTQYF.

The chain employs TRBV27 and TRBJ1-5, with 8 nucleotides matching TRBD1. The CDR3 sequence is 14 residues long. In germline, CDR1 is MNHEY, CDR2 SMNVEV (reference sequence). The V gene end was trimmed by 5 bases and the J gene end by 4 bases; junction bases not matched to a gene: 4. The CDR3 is CASSLQGENQPQHF. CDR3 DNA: TGTGCCAGCAGTCTACAGGGGGAGAATCAGCCCCAGCATTTT.

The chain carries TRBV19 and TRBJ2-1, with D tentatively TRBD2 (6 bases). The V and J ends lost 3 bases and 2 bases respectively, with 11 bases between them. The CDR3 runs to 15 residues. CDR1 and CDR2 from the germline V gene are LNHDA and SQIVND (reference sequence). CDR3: CASSMEGLTYNEQFF. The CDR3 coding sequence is TGTGCCAGTAGTATGGAGGGGCTTACCTACAATGAGCAGTTCTTC.

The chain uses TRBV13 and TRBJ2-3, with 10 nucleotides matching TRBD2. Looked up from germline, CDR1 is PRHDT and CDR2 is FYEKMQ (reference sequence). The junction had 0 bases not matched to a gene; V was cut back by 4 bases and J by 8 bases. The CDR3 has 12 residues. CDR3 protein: CASSSSGGTQYF. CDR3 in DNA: TGTGCCAGCAGCTCTAGCGGGGGTACGCAGTATTTT.

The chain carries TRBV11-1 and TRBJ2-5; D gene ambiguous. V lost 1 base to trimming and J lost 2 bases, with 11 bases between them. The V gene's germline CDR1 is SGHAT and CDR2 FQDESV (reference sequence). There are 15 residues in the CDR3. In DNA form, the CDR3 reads TGTGCCAGCAGCTTAGGTGTGTCCCCACAAGAGACCCAGTACTTC. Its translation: CASSLGVSPQETQYF.

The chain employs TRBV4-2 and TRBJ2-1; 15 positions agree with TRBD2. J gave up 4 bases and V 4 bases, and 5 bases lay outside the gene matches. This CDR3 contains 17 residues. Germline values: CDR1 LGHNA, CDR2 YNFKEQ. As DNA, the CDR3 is TGTGCCAGCAGCCCCGGGACTAGCGGGGGGCCGTACAATGAGCAGTTCTTC. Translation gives CASSPGTSGGPYNEQFF.

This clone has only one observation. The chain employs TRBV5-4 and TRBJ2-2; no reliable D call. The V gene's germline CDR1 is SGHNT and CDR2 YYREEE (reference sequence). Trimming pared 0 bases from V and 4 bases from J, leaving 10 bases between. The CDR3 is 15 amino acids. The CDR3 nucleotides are TGTGCCAGCAGCTTGGGAGACGAGATCACCGGGGAGCTGTTTTTT. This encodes CASSLGDEITGELFF.

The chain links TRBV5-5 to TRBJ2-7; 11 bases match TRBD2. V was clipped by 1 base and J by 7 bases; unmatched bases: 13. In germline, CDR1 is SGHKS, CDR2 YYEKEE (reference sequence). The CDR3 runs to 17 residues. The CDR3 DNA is TGTGCCAGCAGCTTGACCGTGGCTAGCGGGGGGATGATGGAGCAGTACTTC. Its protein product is CASSLTVASGGMMEQYF.

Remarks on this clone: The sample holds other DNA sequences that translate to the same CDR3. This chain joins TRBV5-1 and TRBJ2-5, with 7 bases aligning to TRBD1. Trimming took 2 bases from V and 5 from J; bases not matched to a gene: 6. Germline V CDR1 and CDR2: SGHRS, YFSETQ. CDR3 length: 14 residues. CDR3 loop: CASSLEGAGETQYF. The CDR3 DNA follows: TGCGCCAGCAGCTTAGAGGGGGCAGGGGAGACCCAGTACTTC.

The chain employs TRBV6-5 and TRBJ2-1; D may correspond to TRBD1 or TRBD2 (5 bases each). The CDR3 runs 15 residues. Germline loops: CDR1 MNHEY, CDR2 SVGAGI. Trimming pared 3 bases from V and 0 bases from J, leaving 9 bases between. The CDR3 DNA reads TGTGCCAGCAGTTATGGGGGAAGCTCCTACAATGAGCAGTTCTTC. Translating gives CASSYGGSSYNEQFF.

The CDR3: CASSSDWDEQYF. The CDR3 DNA reads as TGTGCCAGCAGTTCTGACTGGGACGAGCAGTACTTC. The chain couples TRBV27 to TRBJ2-7; no definite D call. In germline, CDR1 is MNHEY, CDR2 SMNVEV (reference sequence). The CDR3 consists of 12 residues. With 4 bases removed from V and 5 bases from J, the gap between germline ends came to 9 bases.

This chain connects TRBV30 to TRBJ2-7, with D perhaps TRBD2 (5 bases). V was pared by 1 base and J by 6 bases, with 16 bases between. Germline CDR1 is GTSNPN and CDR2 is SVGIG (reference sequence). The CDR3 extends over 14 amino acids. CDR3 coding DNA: TGTGCCTGGAGTGCCACCCCCCTAGGGAGCGAGCAGTACTTC. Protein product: CAWSATPLGSEQYF.